A single sample is the source of the 18 T cell receptor beta chains below, sequenced in a study of shared clonotypes between healthy human individuals. Measured with immunoSEQ multiplex PCR; TCRdb has only the in-frame clones, and not every one. The data show roughly 1,600,000 clones, approximately 98.5% seen once. Sequences were obtained from naive CD4+ T cells sorted from blood. Subset reported: CD45RA+ positively selected. These TCRs come from a man aged 25 to 45 in good health.

The count of this clone is one. The V and J genes are TRBV6-5 and TRBJ2-5; no clear D gene. Per the germline V gene, CDR1 is MNHEY and CDR2 is SVGAGI. The CDR3 extends over 14 amino acids. V lost 0 bases and J lost 2, with 7 bases in between. The CDR3 reads CASSYSPAQETQYF. The CDR3 DNA reads TGTGCCAGCAGTTACTCGCCCGCACAAGAGACCCAGTACTTC.

The gene calls are TRBV5-4 and TRBJ1-3; tentative D call: TRBD1 (5 bases). The V gene lost 0 bases and the J gene lost 2 bases, with 9 bases spanning the gap. The germline CDR1 and CDR2 sequences are SGHNT and YYREEE (reference sequence). CDR3 size: 15 residues. Written as DNA, the CDR3 is TGTGCCAGCAGCTTGGGAGGGGCTGCTGGAAACACCATATATTTT. It encodes CASSLGGAAGNTIYF.

The chain employs TRBV5-4 and TRBJ2-7; maybe TRBD2 (6 bases). Germline V CDR1 and CDR2: SGHNT, YYREEE (reference sequence). The V end lost 0 bases, the J end lost 2 bases, and 12 bases lay between the germline ends. The CDR3 is 15 residues long. CDR3: CASSLGSRLAYEQYF. The CDR3 DNA sequence: TGTGCCAGCAGCTTGGGTTCGAGACTAGCCTACGAGCAGTACTTC.

A single count supports this clone. The V call is TRBV11-3, the J call TRBJ2-7; D gene ambiguous. Germline V gene lookup returns CDR1 SGHNT and CDR2 YENEEA. CDR3 length: 13 amino acids. Trimming left V 1 base short and J 4 bases short, with 8 bases between. CDR3 nucleotide sequence: TGTGCCAGCAGCTTAGGCGTTTTGTACGAGCAGTACTTC. Its translation is CASSLGVLYEQYF.

This clone was picked up one time. The chain employs TRBV28 and TRBJ2-3; the match to TRBD2 covers 9 bases. The CDR3 extends over 16 amino acids. J gave up 6 bases and V 6 bases, and 13 bases lay outside the gene matches. The germline CDR1 and CDR2 sequences are MDHEN and SYDVKM. CDR3 amino acids: CASSGFSGSWRDTQYF. Written as DNA, the CDR3 is TGTGCCAGCAGCGGGTTTAGCGGGAGTTGGCGTGATACGCAGTATTTT.

This chain links TRBV27 with TRBJ2-1; D might be TRBD2 (5 bases). Germline values: CDR1 MNHEY, CDR2 SMNVEV (reference sequence). The CDR3 consists of 15 residues. Trimming took 3 bases from V and 4 from J, leaving 13 bases between them. The CDR3 region is CASSFPGNYYNEQFF. The CDR3 DNA sequence: TGTGCCAGCAGTTTCCCCGGGAATTATTACAATGAGCAGTTCTTC.

The table lists this clone with a count of one. V usage is TRBV18 and J usage is TRBJ2-7, with a possible D match to TRBD2 (6 bases). V was clipped by 1 base and J by 5 bases, with 15 bases between them. The V gene's germline CDR1 is KGHSH and CDR2 LQKENI. The CDR3 runs 15 residues. CDR3 residues: CASSPQGLRRDEQYF. The CDR3 nucleotides are TGTGCCAGCTCACCACAGGGACTCAGGCGGGACGAGCAGTACTTC.

Only one count was recorded for this clone. The chain uses TRBV19 and TRBJ2-1, with TRBD2 matching over 14 bases. The CDR3 is 15 amino acids. V shed 3 bases, J shed 9 bases, and the junction held 4 bases outside the gene matches. In germline, CDR1 is LNHDA, CDR2 SQIVND (reference sequence). The DNA for the CDR3 is TGTGCCAGTAGTATGGGACTAGCGGGAGTTAGTGAGCAGTTCTTC. It codes for CASSMGLAGVSEQFF.

This chain uses TRBV9 with TRBJ2-3; D gene ambiguous. Trimming removed 3 bases from V and 2 bases from J, with 7 bases in between. The CDR3 is 13 residues long. Germline lookup yields CDR1 SGDLS and CDR2 YYNGEE. As DNA, the CDR3 is TGTGCCAGCAGCGCCGCTTTCACAGATACGCAGTATTTT. Protein: CASSAAFTDTQYF.

The chain employs TRBV25-1 and TRBJ2-4; perhaps TRBD1 as D (5 bases). The V and J ends lost 5 bases and 3 bases respectively, with 14 bases between them. CDR3 length: 15 residues. Germline lookup yields CDR1 MGHDK and CDR2 SYGVNS. For the CDR3, the DNA is TGTGCCAGCAGTAAAATCAGGGTTTACAAAAACATTCAGTACTTC. Its protein product is CASSKIRVYKNIQYF. Variable domain in full (rest from reference TRBV25-1 and TRBJ2-4): EADIYQTPRYLVIGTGKKITLECSQTMGHDKMYWYQQDPGMELHLIHYSYGVNSTEKGDLSSESTVSRIRTEHFPLTLESARPSHTSQYLCASSKIRVYKNIQYFGAGTRLSVL.

The genes are TRBV11-2 and TRBJ2-7; weak D call: TRBD2 (6 bases). V was shortened by 4 bases and J by 1 base, with 23 bases between the two germline ends. Germline V gene lookup returns CDR1 SGHAT and CDR2 FQNNGV. This CDR3 region has 18 residues. The CDR3 nucleotides are TGTGCCAGCAGCTATTACCGGGGCCAGGGAGGATTTTCCTACGAGCAGTACTTC. This encodes CASSYYRGQGGFSYEQYF.

The chain recombines TRBV18 with TRBJ1-1; 8 nucleotides agree with TRBD1. CDR3 length: 16 residues. J was trimmed by 5 bases and V by 3 bases; bases with no gene match: 11. The germline gives CDR1 KGHSH, CDR2 LQKENI. CDR3 region: CASSPSMTGEGTEAFF. Written as DNA, the CDR3 is TGTGCCAGCTCACCGAGTATGACAGGGGAAGGGACTGAAGCTTTCTTT.

The chain employs TRBV2 and TRBJ2-1; D is unresolved. Germline V lookup: CDR1 SNHLY, CDR2 FYNNEI. This CDR3 has 13 amino acids. Trimming took off 7 bases at V and 4 bases at J, with 11 bases between the two ends. DNA for the CDR3: TGTGCCAGCATGCAGGACGAGTACAATGAGCAGTTCTTC. Translating gives CASMQDEYNEQFF.

The rearrangement joins TRBV5-1 to TRBJ1-1; D is uncertain. The CDR3 has 13 amino acids. CDR1 SGHRS and CDR2 YFSETQ come from the germline V gene. Trimming removed 3 bases at V and 2 bases at J, with 8 bases between. The CDR3 nucleotides are TGCGCCAGCAGCTGGGAGTTCAACACTGAAGCTTTCTTT. It encodes CASSWEFNTEAFF.

The rearrangement joins TRBV28 to TRBJ1-4; 7 bases are a match to TRBD1. The trim removed 4 bases at V and 6 bases at J, leaving 5 bases unmatched. This CDR3 contains 14 residues. Germline CDR1 and CDR2: MDHEN and SYDVKM. The CDR3: CASSSYDRDEKLFF. DNA of the CDR3: TGTGCCAGCAGTTCCTATGACAGGGATGAAAAACTGTTTTTT.

This clone is a singleton in its sample. The chain has TRBV18 and TRBJ2-5, with 8 nucleotides matching TRBD1. CDR1 is KGHSH, CDR2 LQKENI, per germline. The CDR3 contains 16 residues. V was pared by 3 bases and J by 5 bases, with 11 bases of the junction left unmatched. CDR3 sequence: CASSPLLSGGRETQYF. The CDR3 DNA is TGTGCCAGCTCACCCTTACTGTCAGGGGGCCGGGAGACCCAGTACTTC.

About this clone itself: This specimen includes other DNA sequences encoding the same CDR3. The gene calls are TRBV11-2 and TRBJ2-7; D is uncertain. The V end was cut by 5 bases, the J end by 1 base, with 3 bases between. This CDR3 contains 11 residues. Germline V CDR1 and CDR2: SGHAT, FQNNGV. The CDR3 reads CASSRSYEQYF. The CDR3 DNA is TGTGCCAGCAGCCGATCCTACGAGCAGTACTTC.

V gene TRBV6-5 combines with J gene TRBJ1-4; the match to TRBD1 covers 7 bases. Unmatched junction bases numbered 4, after V lost 4 bases and J lost 8 bases. The CDR3 has 13 amino acids. Germline V lookup: CDR1 MNHEY, CDR2 SVGAGI. The DNA of the CDR3 is TGTGCCAGCAGTTTGCGGGACAGAGAAAAACTGTTTTTT. Translated: CASSLRDREKLFF.